The T cell receptor beta chain under discussion was sequenced for a study of glioma-infiltrating T cells. Findings and limits, study-wide: Very few CDR3 sequences were shared between tissue and blood. Gliomas, especially low-grade, showed above-expected tissue-blood divergence; non-neoplastic patients showed below.

The J segment lost 2 bases and the V segment lost 10 bases, leaving 8 bases of the junction unmatched. The CDR3 runs to 14 residues. Germline CDR1 is SNHLY and CDR2 is FYNNEI. This clonotype turned up a few times. Its cognate antigen is unknown. Using RNA template, CDR3s of TCR alpha and beta were amplified with iRepertoire arm-PCR. Input was roughly 85-450 ng of tissue mRNA or PBMC total RNA. Using its own MiXCR run on the multiplex PCR reads, TCRdb lists one record per CDR3 protein. The sample shows 84,000 or so distinct CDR3 sequences, about 23% of them seen only once. The chain couples TRBV2 to TRBJ2-1; 7 positions match TRBD2. The TCR was taken from a human donor with low-grade glioma or glioblastoma, undergoing nonglioma brain surgery, or in good health (not recorded which). Sequencing used glioma tissue, nonneoplastic brain tissue, or PBMCs (not recorded which). The CDR3 region is CATQTSRTYNEQFF. As DNA, the CDR3 is TGTGCCACCCAGACTAGCAGAACCTACAATGAGCAGTTCTTC.